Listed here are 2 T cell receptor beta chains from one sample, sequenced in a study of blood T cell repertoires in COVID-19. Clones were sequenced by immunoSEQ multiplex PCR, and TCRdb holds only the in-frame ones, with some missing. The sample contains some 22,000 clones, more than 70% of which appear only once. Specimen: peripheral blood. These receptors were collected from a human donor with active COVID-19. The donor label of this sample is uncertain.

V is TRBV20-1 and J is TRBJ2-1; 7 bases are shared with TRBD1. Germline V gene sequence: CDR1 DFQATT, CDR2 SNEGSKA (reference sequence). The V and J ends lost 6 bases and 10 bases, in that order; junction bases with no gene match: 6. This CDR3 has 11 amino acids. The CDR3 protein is CSAYRGWEQFF. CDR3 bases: TGCAGTGCCTACAGGGGTTGGGAGCAGTTCTTC.

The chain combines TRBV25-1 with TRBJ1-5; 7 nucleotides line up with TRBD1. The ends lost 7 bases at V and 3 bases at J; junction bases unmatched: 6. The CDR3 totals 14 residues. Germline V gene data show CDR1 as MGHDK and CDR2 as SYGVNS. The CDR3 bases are TGTGCCAGCATGCAGACAGGGCACAATCAGCCCCAGCATTTT. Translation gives CASMQTGHNQPQHF.